Sequencing of this T cell receptor beta chain was carried out in a study of T cells in Graves' hyperthyroidism and ophthalmopathy. Per the germline V gene, CDR1 is DFQATT and CDR2 is SNEGSKA (reference sequence). The CDR3 has 15 amino acids. Trimming took off 2 bases at V and 3 bases at J, with 17 bases between the two ends. TCR beta CDR3 regions were amplified from RNA transcripts. The HTBI primer set drove a first-round RT-PCR of the TCR CDR3. TCRdb analysed the multiplex PCR reads with MiXCR anew, one entry per CDR3 protein. The sample includes fewer than 650,000 distinct CDR3 sequences, 14% seen only once; the top ten take approximately 13%. Uncontrolled infections, other autoimmune diseases, pregnancy or lactation led to exclusion of patients. The PBMCs studied were ones that came from about 10 ml fresh peripheral blood. This clonotype was counted a few times.

The TCR originated in a woman between 40 and 55 years old with Graves' hyperthyroidism. J is TRBJ2-7 and V is TRBV20-1; the D gene is possibly TRBD2 (6 bases). Sequenced sample: blood. For the CDR3, the DNA is TGCAGTGCTAGACGGGACTTCCAACTAGACTACGAGCAGTACTTC. This codes for CSARRDFQLDYEQYF.